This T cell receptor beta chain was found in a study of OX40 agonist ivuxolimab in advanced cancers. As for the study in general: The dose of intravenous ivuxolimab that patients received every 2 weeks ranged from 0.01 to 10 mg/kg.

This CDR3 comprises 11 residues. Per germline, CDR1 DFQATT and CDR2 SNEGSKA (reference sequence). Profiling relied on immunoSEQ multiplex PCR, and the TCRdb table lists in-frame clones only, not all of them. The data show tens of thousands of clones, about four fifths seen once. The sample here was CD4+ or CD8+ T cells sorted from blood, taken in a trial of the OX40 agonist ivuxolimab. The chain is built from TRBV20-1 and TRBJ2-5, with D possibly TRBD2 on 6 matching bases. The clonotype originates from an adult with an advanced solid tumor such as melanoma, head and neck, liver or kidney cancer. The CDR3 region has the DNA TGCACCGGGAGCTGGGAAGAGACCCAGTACTTC. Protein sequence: CTGSWEETQYF.